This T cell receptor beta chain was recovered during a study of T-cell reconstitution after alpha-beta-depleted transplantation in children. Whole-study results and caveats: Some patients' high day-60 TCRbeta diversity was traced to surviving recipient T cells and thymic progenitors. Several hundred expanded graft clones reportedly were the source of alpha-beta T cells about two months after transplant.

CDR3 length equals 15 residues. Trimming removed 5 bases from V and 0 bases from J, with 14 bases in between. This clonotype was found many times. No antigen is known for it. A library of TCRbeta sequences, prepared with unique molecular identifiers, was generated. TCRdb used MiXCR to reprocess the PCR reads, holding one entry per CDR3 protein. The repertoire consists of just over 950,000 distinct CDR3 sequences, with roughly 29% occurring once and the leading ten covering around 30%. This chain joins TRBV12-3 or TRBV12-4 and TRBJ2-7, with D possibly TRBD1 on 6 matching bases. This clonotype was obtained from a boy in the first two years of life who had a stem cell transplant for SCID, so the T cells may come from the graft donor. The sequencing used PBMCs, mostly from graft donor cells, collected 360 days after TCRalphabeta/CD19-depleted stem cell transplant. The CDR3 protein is CASSLRGSPSYEQYF. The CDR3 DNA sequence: TGTGCCAGCAGTCTAAGGGGGTCCCCCTCCTACGAGCAGTACTTC.